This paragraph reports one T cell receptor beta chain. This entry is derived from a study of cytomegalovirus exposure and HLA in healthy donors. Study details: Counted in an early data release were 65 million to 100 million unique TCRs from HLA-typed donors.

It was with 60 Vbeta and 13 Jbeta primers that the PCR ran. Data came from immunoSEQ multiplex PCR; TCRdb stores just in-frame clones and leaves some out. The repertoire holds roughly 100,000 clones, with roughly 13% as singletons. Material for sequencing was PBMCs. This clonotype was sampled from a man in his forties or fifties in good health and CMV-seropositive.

The CDR3 DNA is TGTGCCAGCAGCCACCTCCTTATCCCTCACAATGAGCAGTTCTTC. Its translation: CASSHLLIPHNEQFF. The rearrangement uses TRBV14 and TRBJ2-1; no firm D call. CDR3 length equals 15 residues. V shed 3 bases and J shed 5 bases, with 14 bases lying between them. Germline V lookup: CDR1 SGHDN, CDR2 FVKESK.